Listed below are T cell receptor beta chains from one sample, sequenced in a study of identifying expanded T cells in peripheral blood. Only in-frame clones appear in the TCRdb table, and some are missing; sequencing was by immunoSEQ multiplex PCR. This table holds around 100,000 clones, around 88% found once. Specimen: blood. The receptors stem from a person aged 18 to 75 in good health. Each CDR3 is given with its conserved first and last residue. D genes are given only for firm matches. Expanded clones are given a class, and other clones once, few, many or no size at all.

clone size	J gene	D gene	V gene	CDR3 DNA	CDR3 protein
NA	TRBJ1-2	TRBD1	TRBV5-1	TGCGCCAGCAGCACCTTTAGGACAGGAGCTAACTATGGCTACACCTTC	CASSTFRTGANYGYTF
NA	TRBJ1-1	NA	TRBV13	TGTGCCAGCAGCTTAGGGGGGGCGACTGAAGCTTTCTTT	CASSLGGATEAFF
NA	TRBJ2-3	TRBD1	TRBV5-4	TGTGCCAGCAGCTTGAGGGACAGGGTGAAAGATACGCAGTATTTT	CASSLRDRVKDTQYF
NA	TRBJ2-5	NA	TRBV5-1	TGCGCCAGCAGCCCCGGGTGGGTAGAGACCCAGTACTTC	CASSPGWVETQYF
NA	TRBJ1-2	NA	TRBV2	TGTGCCAGCAGTCTATTTACGGTCCTACGGGGTGGCTACACCTTC	CASSLFTVLRGGYTF
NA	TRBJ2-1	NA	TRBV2	TGTGCCAGCAAAGGCTCCTACAATGAGCAGTTCTTC	CASKGSYNEQFF
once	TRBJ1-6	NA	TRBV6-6	TGTGCCAGACGGTGGCGGAACTTT	CARRWRNF
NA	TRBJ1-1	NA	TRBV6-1	TGTGCCAGCAGTGAAACGACACTCGTTGAAGCTTTCTTT	CASSETTLVEAFF
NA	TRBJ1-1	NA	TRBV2	TGTGCCATCCAACGGATAGGGAACACAGCTTTCTTT	CAIQRIGNTAFF
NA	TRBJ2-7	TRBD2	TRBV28	TGTGCCAGCACCATATTGGGTAGCGGGGACTCCTACGAGCAGTACTTC	CASTILGSGDSYEQYF
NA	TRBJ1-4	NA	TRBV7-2	TGTGCCAGCAGGCTAACAGGCGGGGAAAAACTGTTTTTT	CASRLTGGEKLFF
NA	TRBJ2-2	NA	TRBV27	TGTGCCAGTATGACTCGAAACACCGGGGAGCTGTTTTTT	CASMTRNTGELFF
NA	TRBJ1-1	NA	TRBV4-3	TGCGCCAGCAGCCGAAAGTACTCCCAGGGTGACACTGAAGCTTTCTTT	CASSRKYSQGDTEAFF
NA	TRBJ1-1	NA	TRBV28	TGTGCCAGCAGTTCCAACCCCAACAGCGAGCGGGCTTTCTTT	CASSSNPNSERAFF
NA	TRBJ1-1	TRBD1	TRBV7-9	TGTGCCAGCAGCCCGGGACAGGGAGGATCAGTAGCTTTCTTT	CASSPGQGGSVAFF
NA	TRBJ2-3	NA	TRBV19	TGTGCCAGTAGTATGGGAGAACTCACGCAGTATTTT	CASSMGELTQYF
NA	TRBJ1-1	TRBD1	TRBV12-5	TGTGCTAGTGGTTTGGCAAGGACAGGGATCTCGGACACTGAAGCTTTCTTT	CASGLARTGISDTEAFF
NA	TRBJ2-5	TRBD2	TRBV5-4	TGTGCCAGCAGCTCCGGGACTAGCGGGGCAGAGACCCAGTACTTC	CASSSGTSGAETQYF
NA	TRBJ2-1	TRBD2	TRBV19	TGTGCCAGTAGTGGTTCCGGGGGGGCTATCTACAATGAGCAGTTCTTC	CASSGSGGAIYNEQFF
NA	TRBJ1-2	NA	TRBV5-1	TGCGCCAGCAGCTTGGCCGGGGACGGAACCTTGGGCTACACCTTC	CASSLAGDGTLGYTF
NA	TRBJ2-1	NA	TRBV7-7	TGTGCCAGCAGCTTAGACAGGGAAGCGGAGCAGTTCTTC	CASSLDREAEQFF
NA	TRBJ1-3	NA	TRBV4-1	TGCGCCAGCAGCCAAGAACCCGCACGGCCAGTATACTCTGGAAACACCATATATTTT	CASSQEPARPVYSGNTIYF
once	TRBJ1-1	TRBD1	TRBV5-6	TGTGCCAGCAGCCGGGGCCCTAGGACAGGCCAAAACACTGAAGCTTTCTTT	CASSRGPRTGQNTEAFF
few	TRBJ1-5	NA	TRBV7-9	TGTGCCAGCAGGTCCACCCTAGGGCCCCAGCATTTT	CASRSTLGPQHF
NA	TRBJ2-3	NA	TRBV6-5	TGTGCCAGCAGCTCCCGTGAGCGGGATACGCAGTATTTT	CASSSRERDTQYF
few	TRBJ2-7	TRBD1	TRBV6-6	TGTGCCAGCAGCGAGCTGCCGGGACAGGGGATGGACGAGCAGTACTTC	CASSELPGQGMDEQYF
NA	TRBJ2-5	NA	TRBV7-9	TGTGCCAGCAGCCCCGGCTCCGGGTGGCAAGAGACCCAGTACTTC	CASSPGSGWQETQYF
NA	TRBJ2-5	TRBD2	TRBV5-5	TGTGCCAGCAGCCAAGGGACTAGCGGGGGGGCAGAGACCCAGTACTTC	CASSQGTSGGAETQYF
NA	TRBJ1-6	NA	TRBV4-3	TGCGCCAGCAGCCAAGATCGGAGGTTATTTGGCAATTCACCCCTCCACTTT	CASSQDRRLFGNSPLHF
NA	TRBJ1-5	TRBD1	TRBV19	TGTGCCAGTAGTTCCGGGACAGGGGGGTATCAGCCCCAGCATTTT	CASSSGTGGYQPQHF
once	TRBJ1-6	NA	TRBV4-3	TGCGCCAGCAGCCAAGGGTTAACGTTTAATTCACCCCTCCACTTT	CASSQGLTFNSPLHF
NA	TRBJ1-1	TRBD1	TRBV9	TGTGCCAGCAGCGTAGGGACAGGGACGAACACTGAAGCTTTCTTT	CASSVGTGTNTEAFF
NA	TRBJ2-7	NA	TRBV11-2	TGTGCCAGCAGGATCCACGCTCCTGCCTACGAGCAGTACTTC	CASRIHAPAYEQYF
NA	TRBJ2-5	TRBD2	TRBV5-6	TGTGCCAGCTCCAGTTTGTCCGCGGGGGAAGAGACCCAGTACTTC	CASSSLSAGEETQYF
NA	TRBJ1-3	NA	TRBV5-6	TGTGCCAGCAGACCGATTGACTCTGGAAACACCATATATTTT	CASRPIDSGNTIYF